This T cell receptor beta chain was found in a study of blood T cell repertoires in COVID-19. Study details: The United States, Italy and Spain provided the acute and convalescent COVID-19 samples. The cDNA or gDNA used as material had been derived from T cells, B-cell-depleted T cells, or PBMCs.

Per the germline V gene, CDR1 is SGHNT and CDR2 is YENEEA. V dropped 3 bases and J dropped 2; count of bases not matched to a gene: 1. CDR3 length: 15 residues. How the authors handled the data: Amplification of reference gene primers provided the estimated nucleated cell counts. Method: immunoSEQ multiplex PCR; TCRdb's copy keeps in-frame clones and lacks some. V, J and clone size derive from that table, while D and trimming were established from the DNA sequence. The profile shows 75,000 to 80,000 clones, roughly 80% of them singletons. The chain is built from TRBV11-3 and TRBJ2-2, with 9 positions matching TRBD2. The sample taken for sequencing was peripheral blood. The receptor was derived from an older woman with acute or convalescent COVID-19. Here the CDR3 DNA reads TGTGCCAGCAGCTTTAGCGGGGGTAACACCGGGGAGCTGTTTTTT. Amino acid sequence: CASSFSGGNTGELFF.